This T cell receptor beta chain was obtained from a study of T cell responses to AZD1222 COVID-19 vaccine. Study-wide points: Unmutated variant regions are reportedly targeted by nearly half of spike-specific TCRs. None of the repertoires were sampled until the peak T cell response had passed. There were mostly white British donors and more females than males, and clonal diversity was possibly underestimated. Spike was spanned by vaccine-associated CD4 TCRs, with dominance at 160-218 and 743-854.

The germline gives CDR1 MNHNS, CDR2 SASEGT. The CDR3 sequence is 14 residues long. This clone was recorded only once. Its antigen is still unknown. Relative to the germline gene, one junction end is altered; a read error may explain this. Repertoires were generated with immunoSEQ multiplex PCR, while TCRdb's copy carries only in-frame clones and drops some. The sample has about 95,000 clones, roughly 91% seen once. The receptor comes from an adult in good health. The source material was peripheral blood, sampled on day 0 of AZD1222 vaccination. V gene TRBV6-1 combines with J gene TRBJ1-1; D is unclear. Written as DNA, the CDR3 is TGTGCCAGCAGCGAAGGGTCGGAGAACACTGAAGCTTTCTTT. It codes for CASSEGSENTEAFF.